This TCR beta chain was sequenced for a study of T cell responses to AZD1222 COVID-19 vaccine. Remarks on this clone: Its antigen is not known.

Here immunoSEQ multiplex PCR was the method, and the copy in TCRdb shows in-frame clones only, minus some. This table holds fewer than 20,000 clones, 88% found once. V lost 2 bases and J 4 bases, leaving 9 bases between the germline ends. Germline V lookup: CDR1 SGHDT, CDR2 YYEEEE. CDR3 length: 13 amino acids. Findings and limits, study-wide: The repertoires were collected only after the peak T cell response.

The sequence was obtained from an adult who received the AZD1222 COVID-19 vaccine. The sequenced sample was peripheral blood, obtained 28 days after the second AZD1222 dose. The chain combines TRBV5-6 with TRBJ1-1; D uncertain. CDR3 sequence: CASSFVDVTEAFF. CDR3 DNA sequence: TGTGCCAGCAGCTTTGTGGATGTCACTGAAGCTTTCTTT.